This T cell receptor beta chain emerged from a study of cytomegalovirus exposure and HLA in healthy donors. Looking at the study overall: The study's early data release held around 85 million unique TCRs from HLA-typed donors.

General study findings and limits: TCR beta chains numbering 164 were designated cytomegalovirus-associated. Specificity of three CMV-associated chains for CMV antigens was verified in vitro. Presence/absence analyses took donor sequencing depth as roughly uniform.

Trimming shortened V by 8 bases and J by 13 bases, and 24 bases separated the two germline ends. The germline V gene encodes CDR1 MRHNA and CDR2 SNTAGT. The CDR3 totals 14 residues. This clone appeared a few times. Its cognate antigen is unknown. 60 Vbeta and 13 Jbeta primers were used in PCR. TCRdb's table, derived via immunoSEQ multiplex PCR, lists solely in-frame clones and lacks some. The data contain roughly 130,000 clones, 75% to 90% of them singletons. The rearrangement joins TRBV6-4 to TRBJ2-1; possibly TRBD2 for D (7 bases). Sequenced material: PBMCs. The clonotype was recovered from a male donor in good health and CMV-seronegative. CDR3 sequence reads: CASGSRGDGGPQFF. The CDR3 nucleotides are TGTGCCAGCGGCTCTCGAGGAGACGGGGGGCCTCAGTTCTTC.